This T cell receptor beta chain was recorded in a study of CD8+CD57+ T cells in acquired aplastic anemia (dated by TCRdb to the late 2010s). For context, the study as a whole: Extracted DNA from sorted CD4+ and CD8+ cells averaged approximately 3.4 ug, ranging from about 0.18 to 27.4 ug. CD8+CD57+ expansion was defined as frequency above the mean frequency observed in healthy subjects.

This clonotype was picked up many times. Its cognate antigen has yet to be identified. The sample holds no much larger clone one base away, and base qualities are not on file. The patients picked for sequencing were ones in whom flow cytometry had shown an expansion of CD8+CD57+ cells. All patients had severe acquired aplastic anemia diagnosed by International Study of Aplastic Anemia and Agranulocytosis and Camitta criteria. At the time blood was sampled, none of the patients had received any therapy. In the study, sorted CD4+ and CD8+ blood T cells from patients with severe aplastic anemia and from healthy subjects underwent deep sequencing of TCR repertoires. In the USA, patient enrollment took place under clinicaltrials.gov protocols 00001620, 01623167, 00001397, 00071045, 00081523 and 00961064. Ficoll-Paque density gradient centrifugation was used to isolate peripheral blood mononuclear cells. CD4+ and CD8+ T cells were sorted by FACS or magnetic beads before DNA extraction.

Profiling of TCR beta VDJ combinations and CDR3 sequences used genomic DNA as the template. TCR repertoire sequencing was run on an Illumina HiSeq 2000. Concerning the study's data processing: Repertoires were assessed using TRBV/TRBJ rearrangement plots, CDR3 size and DJ length profiles, and Simpson's diversity index. The most abundant DNA sequence in the deep sequencing data was taken as the immunodominant clone. CDR3 amino acid sequences were checked for sharing between subjects and were compared against published repertoires and the VDJdb database. In TCRdb, the public reads were trimmed at Q25 with fastp and aligned with MiXCR, with productive beta chains retained. Here each entry gathers all rows of one CDR3 protein and keeps the most common genes and DNA. TCRdb's processing, not the authors' own work, is the source of the V and J calls. The sample table lists around 200,000 distinct CDR3 sequences, around half of them with a count of one. The ten largest make up about 8.8% of the sample.

The research as a whole found: Patients and healthy controls showed no significant difference in CD8+ Simpson's diversity (P=0.060). Over 25 CD8+ CDR3 sequences were found in both patients and controls but appeared to be highly expressed in patients and within the immunodominant clones of the patients.

Sequencing was done on a sample of sorted CD4+, CD8+, or CD8+CD57+ T cells (not recorded which) from PBMCs. This clonotype was obtained from a human donor with aplastic anemia.

The base sequence is TGTGCCAGCAAAGCTCATTTGAACACTGAAGCTTTCTTT. Translated, it gives CASKAHLNTEAFF. The rearranged segments are TRBV25-1 and TRBJ1-1, with the D gene call left open. V loses 7 bases of germline sequence and J loses 0 bases, and the interval between the two ends is 9 bases. Its CDR3 holds 13 amino acids, cysteine through phenylalanine. The read is trimmed to its CDR3 DNA, 39 bases read in frame from base 1. CDR1 is given as MGHDK and CDR2 as SYGVNS, both from the germline V gene.